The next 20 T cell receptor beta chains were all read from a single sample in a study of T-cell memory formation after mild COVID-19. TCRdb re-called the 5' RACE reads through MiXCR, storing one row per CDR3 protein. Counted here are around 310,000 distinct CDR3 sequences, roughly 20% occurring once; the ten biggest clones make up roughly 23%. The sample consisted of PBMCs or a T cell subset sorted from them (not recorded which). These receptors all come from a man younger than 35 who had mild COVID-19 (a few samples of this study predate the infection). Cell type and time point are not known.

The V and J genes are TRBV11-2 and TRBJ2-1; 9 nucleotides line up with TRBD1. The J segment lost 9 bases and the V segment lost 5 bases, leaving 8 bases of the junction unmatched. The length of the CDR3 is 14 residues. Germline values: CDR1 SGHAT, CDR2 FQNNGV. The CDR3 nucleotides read TGTGCCAGCAGCACGTGGACAGGGGAGGGTGAGCAGTTCTTC. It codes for CASSTWTGEGEQFF.

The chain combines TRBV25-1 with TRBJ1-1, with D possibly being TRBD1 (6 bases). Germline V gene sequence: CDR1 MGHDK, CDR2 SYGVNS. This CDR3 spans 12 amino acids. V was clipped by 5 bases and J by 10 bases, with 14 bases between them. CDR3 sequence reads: CASSSQGNTAFF. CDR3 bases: TGTGCCAGCAGTTCACAGGGAAACACAGCTTTCTTT.

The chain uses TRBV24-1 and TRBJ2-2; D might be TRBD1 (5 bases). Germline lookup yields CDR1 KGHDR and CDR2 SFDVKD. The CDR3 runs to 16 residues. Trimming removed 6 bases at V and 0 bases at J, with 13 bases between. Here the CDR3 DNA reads TGTGCCACCAGTCACGACAGCGTCGCGAACACCGGGGAGCTGTTTTTT. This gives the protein CATSHDSVANTGELFF.

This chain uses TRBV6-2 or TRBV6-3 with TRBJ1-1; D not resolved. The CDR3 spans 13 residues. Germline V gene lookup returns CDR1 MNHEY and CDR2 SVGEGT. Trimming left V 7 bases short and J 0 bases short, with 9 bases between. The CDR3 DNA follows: TGTGCCAGCACCTCTCCAGTGAACACTGAAGCTTTCTTT. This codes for CASTSPVNTEAFF.

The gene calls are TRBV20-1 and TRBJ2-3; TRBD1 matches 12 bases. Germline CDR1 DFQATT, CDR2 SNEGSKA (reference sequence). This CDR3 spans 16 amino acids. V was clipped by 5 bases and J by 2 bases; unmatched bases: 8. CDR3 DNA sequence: TGCAGTGCTTCCCGGGACAGGGGGCGGCCCACAGATACGCAGTATTTT. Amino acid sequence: CSASRDRGRPTDTQYF.

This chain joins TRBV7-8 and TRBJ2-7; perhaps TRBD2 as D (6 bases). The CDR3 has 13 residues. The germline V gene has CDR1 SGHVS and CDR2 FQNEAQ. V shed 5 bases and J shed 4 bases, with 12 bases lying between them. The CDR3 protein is CASSHGGVYEQYV. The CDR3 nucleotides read TGTGCCAGCAGCCACGGCGGGGTATACGAGCAGTACGTC.

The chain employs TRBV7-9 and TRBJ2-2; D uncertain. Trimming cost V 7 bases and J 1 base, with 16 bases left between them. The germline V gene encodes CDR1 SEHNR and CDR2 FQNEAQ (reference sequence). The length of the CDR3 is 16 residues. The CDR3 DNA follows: TGTGCCAGCACCAACCGGCTGAGCGAGAACACCGGGGAGCTGTTTTTT. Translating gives CASTNRLSENTGELFF.

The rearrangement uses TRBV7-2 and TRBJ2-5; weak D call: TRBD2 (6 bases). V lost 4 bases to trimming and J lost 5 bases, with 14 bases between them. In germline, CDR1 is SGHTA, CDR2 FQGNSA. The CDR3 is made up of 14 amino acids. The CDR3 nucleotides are TGTGCCAGCAGCTCTCAGCGGGCGGGGGAGACCCAGTACTTC. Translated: CASSSQRAGETQYF.

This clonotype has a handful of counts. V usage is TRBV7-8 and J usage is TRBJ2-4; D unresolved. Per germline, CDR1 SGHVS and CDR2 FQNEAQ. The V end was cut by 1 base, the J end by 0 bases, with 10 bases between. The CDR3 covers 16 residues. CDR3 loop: CASSLERILAKNIQYF. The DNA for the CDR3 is TGTGCCAGCAGCTTAGAGAGGATACTAGCCAAAAACATTCAGTACTTC.

The CDR3 sequence is CASSPLGGRNYGYTF. Here the CDR3 DNA reads TGTGCCAGCAGCCCGCTTGGGGGGAGAAACTATGGCTACACCTTC. This sequence joins TRBV7-9 and TRBJ1-2, with D maybe TRBD1 (5 bases). The CDR3 contains 15 residues. Trimming pared 5 bases from V and 2 bases from J, leaving 15 bases between. Germline CDR1 is SEHNR and CDR2 is FQNEAQ (reference sequence).

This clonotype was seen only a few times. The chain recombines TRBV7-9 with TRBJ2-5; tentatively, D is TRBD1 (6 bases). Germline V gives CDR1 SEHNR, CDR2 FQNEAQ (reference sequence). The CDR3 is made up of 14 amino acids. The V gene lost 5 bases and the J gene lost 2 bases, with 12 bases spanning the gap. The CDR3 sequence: CASSTTTGQETQYF. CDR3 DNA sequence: TGTGCCAGCAGCACTACGACAGGACAAGAGACCCAGTACTTC. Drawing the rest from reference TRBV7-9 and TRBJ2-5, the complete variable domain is DTGVSQNPRHKITKRGQNVTFRCDPISEHNRLYWYRQTLGQGPEFLTYFQNEAQLEKSRLLSDRFSAERPKGSFSTLEIQRTEQGDSAMYLCASSTTTGQETQYFGPGTRLLVL.

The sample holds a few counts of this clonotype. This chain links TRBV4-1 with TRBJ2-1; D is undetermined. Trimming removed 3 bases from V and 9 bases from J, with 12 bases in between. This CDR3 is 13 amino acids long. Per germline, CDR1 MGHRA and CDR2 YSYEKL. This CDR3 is CASSQYTFREQFF. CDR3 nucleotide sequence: TGCGCCAGCAGCCAGTACACCTTTCGTGAGCAGTTCTTC.

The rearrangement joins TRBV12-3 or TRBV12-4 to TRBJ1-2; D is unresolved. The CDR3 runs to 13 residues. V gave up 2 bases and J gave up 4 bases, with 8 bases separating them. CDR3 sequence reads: CASSLSVVYGYTF. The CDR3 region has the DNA TGTGCCAGCAGTTTATCGGTGGTCTATGGCTACACCTTC.

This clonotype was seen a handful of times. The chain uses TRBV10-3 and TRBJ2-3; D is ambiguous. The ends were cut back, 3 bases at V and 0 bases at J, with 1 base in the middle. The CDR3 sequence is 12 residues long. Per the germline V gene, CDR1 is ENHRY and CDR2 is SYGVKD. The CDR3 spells CAISDSTDTQYF. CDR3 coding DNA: TGTGCCATCAGTGATAGCACAGATACGCAGTATTTT.

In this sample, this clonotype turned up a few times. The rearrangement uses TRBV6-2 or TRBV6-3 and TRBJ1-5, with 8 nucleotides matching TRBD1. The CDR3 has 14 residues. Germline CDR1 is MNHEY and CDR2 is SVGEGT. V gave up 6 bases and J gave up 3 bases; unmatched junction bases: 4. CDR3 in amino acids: CASREQGDNQPQHF. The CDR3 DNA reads TGTGCCAGCAGAGAACAGGGGGACAATCAGCCCCAGCATTTT.

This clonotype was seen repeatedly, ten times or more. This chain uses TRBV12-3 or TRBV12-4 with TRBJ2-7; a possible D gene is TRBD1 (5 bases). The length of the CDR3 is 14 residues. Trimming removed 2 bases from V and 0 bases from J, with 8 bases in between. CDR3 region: CASSLQGSSYEQYV. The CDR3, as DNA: TGTGCCAGCAGTTTACAGGGAAGCTCCTACGAGCAGTACGTC.

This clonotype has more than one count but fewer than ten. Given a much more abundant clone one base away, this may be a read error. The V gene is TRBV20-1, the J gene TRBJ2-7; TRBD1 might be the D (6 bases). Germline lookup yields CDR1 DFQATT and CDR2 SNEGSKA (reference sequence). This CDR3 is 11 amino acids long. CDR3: CRALQGNEQYV. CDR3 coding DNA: TGCAGGGCCCTGCAGGGGAACGAGCAGTACGTC.

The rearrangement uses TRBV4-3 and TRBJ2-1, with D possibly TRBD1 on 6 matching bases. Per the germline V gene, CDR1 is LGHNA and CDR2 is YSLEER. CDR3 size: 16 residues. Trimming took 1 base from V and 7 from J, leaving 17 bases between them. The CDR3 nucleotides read TGCGCCAGCAGCCAAGGTACAGGGCCCACCGGGAATGAGCAGTTCTTC. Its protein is CASSQGTGPTGNEQFF.

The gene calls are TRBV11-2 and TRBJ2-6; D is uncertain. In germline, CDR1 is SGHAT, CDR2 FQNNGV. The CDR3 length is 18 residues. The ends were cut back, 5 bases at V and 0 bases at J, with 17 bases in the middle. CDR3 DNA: TGTGCCAGCAGCCCTGGACGGATCTATTCCTCTGGGGCCAACGTCCTGACTTTC. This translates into CASSPGRIYSSGANVLTF.

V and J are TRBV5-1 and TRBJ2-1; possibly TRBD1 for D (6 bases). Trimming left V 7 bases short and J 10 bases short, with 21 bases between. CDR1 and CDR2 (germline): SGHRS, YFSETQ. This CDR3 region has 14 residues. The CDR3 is CASRSGGTLSEQFF. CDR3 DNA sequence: TGCGCCAGCCGGTCGGGTGGGACATTAAGCGAGCAGTTCTTC.